These 21 T cell receptor beta chains share one sample of origin, sequenced in a study of shared clonotypes between healthy human individuals. Repertoires were generated with immunoSEQ multiplex PCR, while TCRdb's copy carries only in-frame clones and drops some. The sample contains fewer than 350,000 clones, around 86% of which appear only once. The sample consisted of memory CD8+ T cells sorted from blood. Subset meaning: CD45RO+ cells pooled with CCR7-negative TemRA cells. These receptors were collected from a man between 18 and 29 years old in good health.

This rearrangement joins TRBV10-3 to TRBJ1-2; D may be TRBD1 (5 bases). Looked up from germline, CDR1 is ENHRY and CDR2 is SYGVKD. The V end was cut by 8 bases, the J end by 2 bases, with 12 bases between. The length of the CDR3 is 13 residues. The CDR3 loop reads CAIGGFSNYGYTF. The CDR3, as DNA: TGTGCCATCGGGGGTTTTTCGAACTATGGCTACACCTTC.

This chain joins TRBV15 and TRBJ2-7, with D unresolved. The CDR3 loop spans 16 amino acids. Per germline, CDR1 LNHNV and CDR2 YYDKDF (reference sequence). The V gene lost 1 base and the J gene lost 6 bases, with 19 bases spanning the gap. In DNA, the CDR3 is TGTGCCACCAGCAGAGGGGCCGGCTATTCCCTCTCCGAGCAGTACTTC. This sequence encodes CATSRGAGYSLSEQYF.

The count of this clone is one. This chain joins TRBV4-1 and TRBJ2-5, with 13 bases fitting TRBD2. V shed 3 bases, J shed 0 bases, and the junction held 10 bases outside the gene matches. CDR1 MGHRA and CDR2 YSYEKL come from the germline V gene. The length of the CDR3 is 19 residues. The CDR3 bases are TGCGCCAGCAGCCACTACACTAGCGGGAGGGCCTATGACCAAGAGACCCAGTACTTC. As protein: CASSHYTSGRAYDQETQYF.

The chain joins TRBV10-1 to TRBJ2-5, with a tentative D call TRBD2 (6 bases). CDR1 is WNHNN, CDR2 SYGVQD, per germline (reference sequence). With 1 base removed from V and 2 bases from J, the gap between germline ends came to 11 bases. CDR3 length equals 15 residues. CDR3 sequence (DNA): TGCGCCAGCAGTGAGTTATCGGGGGTTCAAGAGACCCAGTACTTC. This encodes CASSELSGVQETQYF.

The chain employs TRBV6-5 and TRBJ2-2; D might be TRBD2 (5 bases). Germline V CDR1 and CDR2: MNHEY, SVGAGI. CDR3 size: 16 residues. The V end lost 4 bases, the J end lost 3 bases, and 15 bases lay between the germline ends. The CDR3 is CASSFFGKGDTGELFF. CDR3 nucleotide sequence: TGTGCCAGCAGTTTTTTCGGGAAGGGCGACACCGGGGAGCTGTTTTTT.

The V and J genes are TRBV6-1 and TRBJ1-6, with 7 bases fitting TRBD1. J gave up 8 bases and V 3 bases, and 10 bases lay outside the gene matches. The CDR3 consists of 16 residues. Germline V gene sequence: CDR1 MNHNS, CDR2 SASEGT. This chain's CDR3 is CASSDPLTGMHSPLHF. CDR3 nucleotides: TGTGCCAGCAGTGATCCCCTGACAGGGATGCATTCACCCCTCCACTTT.

The rearrangement joins TRBV14 to TRBJ2-1, with 10 bases lining up with TRBD2. J lost 3 bases, V lost 7 bases, and 3 bases had no gene match. The germline CDR1 and CDR2 sequences are SGHDN and FVKESK. This CDR3 is built from 14 residues. CDR3 coding DNA: TGTGCCAGCAACCCTAGCGGGAGCTACAATGAGCAGTTCTTC. Its protein is CASNPSGSYNEQFF. The complete variable domain, with remaining parts taken from reference TRBV14 and TRBJ2-1, reads EAGVTQFPSHSVIEKGQTVTLRCDPISGHDNLYWYRRVMGKEIKFLLHFVKESKQDESGMPNNRFLAERTGGTYSTLKVQPAELEDSGVYFCASNPSGSYNEQFFGPGTRLTVL.

This clone was recorded only once. The CDR3, as DNA: TGCGCCAGCAGCTTGGATCCCGGGAACACTGAAGCTTTCTTT. This encodes CASSLDPGNTEAFF. This chain uses TRBV5-1 with TRBJ1-1, with D unclear. The V gene lost 0 bases and the J gene lost 1 base, with 7 bases spanning the gap. The germline V gene encodes CDR1 SGHRS and CDR2 YFSETQ. The CDR3 has 14 residues.

This chain uses TRBV28 with TRBJ1-2; D is undetermined. With 3 bases removed from V and 6 bases from J, the gap between germline ends came to 11 bases. The CDR3 spans 13 residues. Looked up from germline, CDR1 is MDHEN and CDR2 is SYDVKM. The CDR3 loop reads CASSFLRRDGYTF. The CDR3 coding sequence is TGTGCCAGCAGTTTCCTAAGGAGGGATGGCTACACCTTC.

A word on this clone: A read error is likely here: a far larger clone is one base away. The chain uses TRBV7-9 and TRBJ2-7; D perhaps matches TRBD1 (6 bases). The germline CDR1 and CDR2 sequences are SEHNR and FQNEAQ (reference sequence). V shed 5 bases and J shed 1 base, with 9 bases lying between them. The length of the CDR3 is 13 residues. The CDR3 here is CASSDGQSYEQYF. For the CDR3, the DNA is TGTGCCAGCAGCGACGGACAGTCCTACGAGCAGTACTTC.

This chain connects TRBV7-2 to TRBJ2-1, with 12 nucleotides matching TRBD2. The trim removed 4 bases at V and 4 bases at J, leaving 5 bases unmatched. Germline V gene data show CDR1 as SGHTA and CDR2 as FQGNSA. The CDR3 consists of 16 residues. DNA of the CDR3: TGTGCCAGCAGCTCCCGACTAGCGGGAGCATACAATGAGCAGTTCTTC. Its protein product is CASSSRLAGAYNEQFF.

This clone was counted many times. The genes are TRBV6-1 and TRBJ2-3; 8 bases are a match to TRBD1. Per the germline V gene, CDR1 is MNHNS and CDR2 is SASEGT. V trimming: 4 bases; J trimming: 4 bases; junction bases outside the gene matches: 7. The CDR3 runs 15 residues. The CDR3 sequence is CASSGWTGSADTQYF. The CDR3 nucleotides read TGTGCCAGCAGTGGATGGACAGGGTCCGCAGATACGCAGTATTTT.

The rearrangement links TRBV7-2 to TRBJ1-6; no reliable D call. From germline, CDR1 is SGHTA and CDR2 FQGNSA. V was trimmed by 5 bases and J by 7 bases, leaving 12 bases between them. CDR3 length equals 14 residues. The CDR3 DNA reads TGTGCCAGCAGCCTTGGGTTCCGGAATTCACCCCTCCACTTT. Translated: CASSLGFRNSPLHF.

For the CDR3, the DNA is TGTGCTAGTGGTTTGGTCGACAGGGTGATCGACGAGCAGTACTTC. This encodes CASGLVDRVIDEQYF. The rearrangement uses TRBV12-5 and TRBJ2-7, with 7 bases identical to TRBD1. The ends lost 0 bases at V and 5 bases at J; junction bases unmatched: 7. The CDR3 is 15 residues long. Looked up from germline, CDR1 is LGHNT and CDR2 is FRNRAP.

The chain is built from TRBV5-1 and TRBJ2-2, with D tentatively TRBD1 or TRBD2 (5 bases each). Germline CDR1 SGHRS, CDR2 YFSETQ. The V gene lost 7 bases and the J gene lost 2 bases, with 15 bases spanning the gap. The CDR3 loop spans 15 amino acids. In DNA, the CDR3 is TGCGCCAGCGTGCCGGGACCGCCTAACACCGGGGAGCTGTTTTTT. The encoded protein is CASVPGPPNTGELFF.

The genes are TRBV6-1 and TRBJ2-7; D may be TRBD1 or TRBD2 (7 bases each). The V gene's germline CDR1 is MNHNS and CDR2 SASEGT. Trimming took off 2 bases at V and 4 bases at J, with 12 bases between the two ends. The CDR3 runs 14 residues. CDR3 nucleotide sequence: TGTGCCAGCAGTGAATCAGGGGGGGTTTACGAGCAGTACTTC. As protein: CASSESGGVYEQYF.

The sample holds a few counts of this clone. The CDR3 here is CASTRLGNTGELFF. The CDR3 DNA is TGTGCCAGCACCCGGCTCGGGAACACCGGGGAGCTGTTTTTT. The chain has TRBV27 and TRBJ2-2, with D hard to call. V dropped 7 bases and J dropped 1 base, with 10 bases sitting between them. Germline lookup yields CDR1 MNHEY and CDR2 SMNVEV (reference sequence). The length of the CDR3 is 14 residues.

The gene calls are TRBV28 and TRBJ1-1; 10 bases agree with TRBD1. The CDR3 has 17 residues. V lost 4 bases to trimming and J lost 5 bases; unmatched junction nucleotides: 13. Per the germline V gene, CDR1 is MDHEN and CDR2 is SYDVKM. The chain's CDR3 is CASSSPGQGTGGTEAFF. CDR3 coding DNA: TGTGCCAGCAGTTCACCGGGACAGGGGACAGGTGGAACTGAAGCTTTCTTT.

The table lists this clone with a count of one. The J gene is TRBJ1-1, the V gene TRBV28; D is unresolved. Germline V gene data show CDR1 as MDHEN and CDR2 as SYDVKM. The CDR3 contains 12 residues. The V gene lost 3 bases and the J gene lost 5 bases, with 7 bases spanning the gap. The CDR3 loop reads CASSLTGTEAFF. The CDR3 bases are TGTGCCAGCAGTTTGACTGGGACTGAAGCTTTCTTT.

The chain couples TRBV30 to TRBJ1-3; no clear D. The V gene's germline CDR1 is GTSNPN and CDR2 SVGIG (reference sequence). V lost 2 bases to trimming and J lost 4 bases, with 9 bases between them. This CDR3 has 13 amino acids. As DNA, the CDR3 is TGTGCCTGGAGTCAATCCACCGGAAACACCATATATTTT. Translated: CAWSQSTGNTIYF.

This chain uses TRBV14 with TRBJ1-2; 7 nucleotides agree with TRBD1. The CDR3 totals 13 residues. With V trimmed by 6 bases and J by 5 bases, 6 bases remained unmatched. Germline CDR1 and CDR2: SGHDN and FVKESK. As DNA, the CDR3 is TGTGCCAGCAGTACGGGACAGCTTTATGGCTACACCTTC. Protein sequence: CASSTGQLYGYTF.